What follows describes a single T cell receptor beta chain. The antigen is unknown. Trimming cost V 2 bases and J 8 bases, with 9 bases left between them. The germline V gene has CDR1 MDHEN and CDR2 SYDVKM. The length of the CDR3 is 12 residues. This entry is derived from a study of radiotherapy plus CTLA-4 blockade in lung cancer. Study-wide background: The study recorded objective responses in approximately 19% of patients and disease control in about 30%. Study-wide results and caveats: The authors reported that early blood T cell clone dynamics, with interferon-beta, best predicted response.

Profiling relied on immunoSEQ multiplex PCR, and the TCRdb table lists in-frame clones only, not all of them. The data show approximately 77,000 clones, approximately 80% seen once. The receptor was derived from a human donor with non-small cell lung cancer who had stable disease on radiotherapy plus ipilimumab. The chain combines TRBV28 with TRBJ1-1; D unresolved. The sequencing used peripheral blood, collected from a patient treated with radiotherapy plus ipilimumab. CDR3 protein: CASSLGPREAFF. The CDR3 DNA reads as TGTGCCAGCAGTTTAGGTCCCCGCGAAGCTTTCTTT.